Following are 29 T cell receptor beta chains from one sample sequenced in a study of long-term antiretroviral therapy in people with HIV. Runs used v3.0 of the immunoSEQ assay and were done at survey level. Produced via immunoSEQ multiplex PCR; TCRdb's table is partial and in-frame only. Here the sample spans around 20,000 clones, more than 65% being singletons. The sample here was unsorted PBMCs, taken at the start of antiretroviral therapy, before treatment. The receptor set was obtained from a young man with HIV.

The genes are TRBV18 and TRBJ1-2; D might be TRBD1 (5 bases). The CDR3 loop spans 15 amino acids. The V end was cut by 2 bases, the J end by 3 bases, with 13 bases between. CDR1 is KGHSH, CDR2 LQKENI, per germline. CDR3 bases: TGTGCCAGCTCACCATCGTCCGGGGGTTACTATGGCTACACCTTC. The encoded protein is CASSPSSGGYYGYTF.

The genes are TRBV30 and TRBJ1-2; unclear D gene. The CDR3 extends over 15 amino acids. Germline lookup yields CDR1 GTSNPN and CDR2 SVGIG (reference sequence). V dropped 2 bases and J dropped 7 bases, with 20 bases sitting between them. CDR3 region: CAWSRYPDAGRGYTF. CDR3 DNA sequence: TGTGCCTGGAGTCGCTACCCGGATGCCGGGCGTGGCTACACCTTC.

V and J are TRBV7-3 and TRBJ2-7, with 9 nucleotides matching TRBD2. The trim removed 3 bases at V and 3 bases at J, leaving 3 bases unmatched. CDR3 length: 14 residues. Germline CDR1 is SGHTA and CDR2 is FQGTGA. CDR3: CASSLTSGNYEQYF. CDR3 DNA: TGTGCCAGCAGCTTGACTAGCGGTAACTACGAGCAGTACTTC.

The chain links TRBV19 to TRBJ2-7; 8 nucleotides align to TRBD1. Losses at the gene ends were 4 bases for V and 3 bases for J; bases not matched to a gene: 5. The CDR3 contains 14 residues. The germline CDR1 and CDR2 sequences are LNHDA and SQIVND (reference sequence). The CDR3 DNA is TGTGCCAGTAGTAGTACAGGGGGAATCTACGAGCAGTACTTC. The encoded protein is CASSSTGGIYEQYF. The whole variable domain, remainder taken from reference TRBV19 and TRBJ2-7, is DGGITQSPKYLFRKEGQNVTLSCEQNLNHDAMYWYRQDPGQGLRLIYYSQIVNDFQKGDIAEGYSVSREKKESFPLTVTSAQKNPTAFYLCASSSTGGIYEQYFGPGTRLTVT.

The chain joins TRBV27 to TRBJ2-1; TRBD2 agrees at 16 bases. The J segment lost 2 bases and the V segment lost 5 bases, leaving 9 bases of the junction unmatched. CDR1 MNHEY and CDR2 SMNVEV come from the germline V gene (reference sequence). CDR3 length: 19 amino acids. CDR3 sequence reads: CASSTSGLAGGPAYNEQFF. The CDR3 coding sequence is TGTGCCAGCAGTACCTCGGGACTAGCGGGAGGGCCCGCCTACAATGAGCAGTTCTTC.

This rearrangement joins TRBV28 to TRBJ2-7, with D possibly TRBD2 on 5 matching bases. CDR3 size: 15 residues. The V end was cut by 3 bases, the J end by 1 base, with 13 bases between. The germline gives CDR1 MDHEN, CDR2 SYDVKM. The CDR3 is CASSFAGETSYEQYF. CDR3 bases: TGTGCCAGCAGTTTCGCCGGGGAGACATCCTACGAGCAGTACTTC.

This chain links TRBV28 with TRBJ2-5; no definite D call. This CDR3 is built from 15 residues. V was cut by 5 bases and J by 7 bases, with 20 bases left in between. Per germline, CDR1 MDHEN and CDR2 SYDVKM. The CDR3 protein is CASSPHSPSRATQYF. CDR3 nucleotides: TGTGCCAGCAGTCCGCACTCGCCGTCCCGTGCGACCCAGTACTTC.

The chain employs TRBV19 and TRBJ1-1; D uncertain. Germline CDR1 and CDR2: LNHDA and SQIVND (reference sequence). The V end was cut by 3 bases, the J end by 5 bases, with 16 bases between. CDR3 length: 15 amino acids. As DNA, the CDR3 is TGTGCCAGTAGTATCTTCGGGCAGGCGGGGACTGAAGCTTTCTTT. Amino acids: CASSIFGQAGTEAFF.

This clone occurred a few times. CDR3 sequence (DNA): TGTGCCAGCAGCGGGGTGGGAAACACCATATATTTT. Protein sequence: CASSGVGNTIYF. The genes are TRBV28 and TRBJ1-3; no definite D call. Trimming shortened V by 6 bases and J by 4 bases, and 7 bases separated the two germline ends. This CDR3 is 12 amino acids long. From germline, CDR1 is MDHEN and CDR2 SYDVKM.

The chain carries TRBV9 and TRBJ2-1; D perhaps matches TRBD2 (5 bases). V was clipped by 3 bases and J by 9 bases, with 19 bases between them. This CDR3 spans 15 amino acids. Germline-derived CDR1 and CDR2 are SGDLS and YYNGEE. The DNA of the CDR3 is TGTGCCAGCAGCGCCGGGATTATGAACGCTGGTGAGCAGTTCTTC. Translation gives CASSAGIMNAGEQFF.

The genes are TRBV7-9 and TRBJ2-3; D tentatively reads TRBD1 or TRBD2 (5 bases each). Germline CDR1 and CDR2: SEHNR and FQNEAQ (reference sequence). The CDR3 length is 16 residues. Deletions cut 2 bases from V and 2 bases from J, with 14 bases between. In nucleotides, the CDR3 is TGTGCCAGCAGCTTATACCCCCACGGGGCCACAGATACGCAGTATTTT. It translates to CASSLYPHGATDTQYF.

This clone was detected a few times. The chain uses TRBV5-6 and TRBJ2-1, with D unclear. This CDR3 has 12 residues. Germline lookup yields CDR1 SGHDT and CDR2 YYEEEE. The germline V and J ends were trimmed by 0 bases and 6 bases, with 4 bases remaining between them. The CDR3 region is CASSLGINEQFF. The CDR3 bases are TGTGCCAGCAGCTTGGGGATCAATGAGCAGTTCTTC.

V and J are TRBV4-2 and TRBJ2-7; D not certain. CDR1 is LGHNA and CDR2 is YNFKEQ in the germline V gene. The V end was cut by 1 base, the J end by 0 bases, with 7 bases between. CDR3 length: 14 residues. The CDR3 DNA reads TGTGCCAGCAGCCAAGCACAGCTCTCCTACGAGCAGTACTTC. As protein: CASSQAQLSYEQYF.

The chain recombines TRBV19 with TRBJ1-2, with 8 bases fitting TRBD1. V lost 10 bases and J lost 5; bases outside the gene matches: 9. The CDR3 extends over 13 amino acids. Germline V lookup: CDR1 LNHDA, CDR2 SQIVND (reference sequence). The CDR3, as DNA: TGTGCCACAGGACAGGGCTTGGATTATGGCTACACCTTC. Its translation: CATGQGLDYGYTF.

The J gene is TRBJ2-5, the V gene TRBV5-1, with a possible D match to TRBD1 (7 bases). This CDR3 is 14 amino acids long. Germline V gene lookup returns CDR1 SGHRS and CDR2 YFSETQ. The germline V and J ends were trimmed by 1 base and 5 bases, with 12 bases remaining between them. The chain's CDR3 is CASSLQGGGETQYF. The CDR3 DNA reads TGCGCCAGCAGCTTGCAGGGGGGCGGGGAGACCCAGTACTTC.

This chain uses TRBV7-2 with TRBJ2-5; 8 bases line up with TRBD2. The trim removed 5 bases at V and 0 bases at J, leaving 5 bases unmatched. The length of the CDR3 is 15 residues. Germline V CDR1 and CDR2: SGHTA, FQGNSA. CDR3: CASSALAEYQETQYF. CDR3 bases: TGTGCCAGCAGCGCACTAGCGGAGTACCAAGAGACCCAGTACTTC.

The V and J genes are TRBV5-1 and TRBJ2-7; tentatively, D is TRBD2 (5 bases). This CDR3 comprises 14 residues. Germline V lookup: CDR1 SGHRS, CDR2 YFSETQ. V was clipped by 7 bases and J by 0 bases, with 14 bases between them. CDR3 sequence reads: CASQRIPFSYEQYF. The CDR3 nucleotides read TGCGCCAGCCAGCGGATCCCCTTCTCCTACGAGCAGTACTTC.

Only one count was recorded for this clone. V usage is TRBV5-6 and J usage is TRBJ2-2; 9 bases fit TRBD2. V dropped 3 bases and J dropped 5; count of bases not matched to a gene: 8. Germline CDR1 reads SGHDT; CDR2 reads YYEEEE. This CDR3 has 16 residues. The CDR3 protein is CASSWRGGVKTGELFF. CDR3 sequence (DNA): TGTGCCAGCAGCTGGCGGGGGGGCGTCAAAACCGGGGAGCTGTTTTTT.

This clone was observed once. The chain links TRBV28 to TRBJ1-2; TRBD1 matches at 7 bases. The CDR3 is made up of 15 amino acids. The germline gives CDR1 MDHEN, CDR2 SYDVKM. The V and J ends lost 5 bases and 4 bases, in that order; junction bases with no gene match: 10. CDR3 sequence reads: CASSPGDRNSYGYTF. CDR3 bases: TGTGCCAGCAGTCCCGGGGACAGAAACTCCTATGGCTACACCTTC.

The V and J genes are TRBV19 and TRBJ2-2, with D possibly called TRBD1 or TRBD2 (6 bases each). Germline V gives CDR1 LNHDA, CDR2 SQIVND (reference sequence). The V and J ends lost 6 bases and 0 bases respectively, with 14 bases between them. The CDR3 extends over 16 amino acids. CDR3 residues: CASRYGGHSNTGELFF. In DNA, the CDR3 is TGTGCCAGTAGGTATGGGGGGCATTCGAACACCGGGGAGCTGTTTTTT.

The chain has TRBV6-5 and TRBJ2-3, with TRBD1 matching 9 bases. V lost 2 bases and J lost 6; bases outside the gene matches: 3. This CDR3 comprises 14 residues. Germline CDR1 MNHEY, CDR2 SVGAGI. In nucleotides, the CDR3 is TGTGCCAGCAGTTACGGGACAGGGAGGGATACGCAGTATTTT. Translation: CASSYGTGRDTQYF.

This clone is labeled medium-sized. This chain connects TRBV30 to TRBJ1-2, with a weak D call TRBD1 (5 bases). From germline, CDR1 is GTSNPN and CDR2 SVGIG (reference sequence). V gave up 5 bases and J gave up 4 bases, with 11 bases separating them. CDR3 size: 12 residues. The CDR3 DNA reads TGTGCCTGGGACCAGGGTGGCTATGGCTACACCTTC. Translation gives CAWDQGGYGYTF.

The genes are TRBV7-2 and TRBJ1-3; D ambiguous. CDR3 size: 15 residues. Trimming removed 5 bases at V and 4 bases at J, with 15 bases between. Germline values: CDR1 SGHTA, CDR2 FQGNSA. The CDR3: CASSPLGRKGNTIYF. The CDR3 DNA follows: TGTGCCAGCAGCCCATTAGGCCGAAAAGGAAACACCATATATTTT.

This clone is termed medium-sized. The rearrangement joins TRBV19 to TRBJ2-3; 7 nucleotides match TRBD2. The CDR3 spans 15 residues. The trim removed 7 bases at V and 0 bases at J, leaving 7 bases unmatched. The germline V gene has CDR1 LNHDA and CDR2 SQIVND (reference sequence). This CDR3 is CASNIGGSSTDTQYF. The CDR3 DNA sequence: TGTGCCAGTAATATCGGCGGGAGTAGCACAGATACGCAGTATTTT.

The rearrangement links TRBV9 to TRBJ2-1; possibly TRBD1 for D (6 bases). V gave up 3 bases and J gave up 8 bases, with 18 bases separating them. This CDR3 comprises 15 residues. CDR1 and CDR2 (germline): SGDLS, YYNGEE. The CDR3 DNA follows: TGTGCCAGCAGCGCGTGGGACCGAAAGGGGGATGAGCAGTTCTTC. Translated: CASSAWDRKGDEQFF. The full variable domain, with the rest looked up from reference TRBV9 and TRBJ2-1, is DSGVTQTPKHLITATGQRVTLRCSPRSGDLSVYWYQQSLDQGLQFLIQYYNGEERAKGNILERFSAQQFPDLHSELNLSSLELGDSALYFCASSAWDRKGDEQFFGPGTRLTVL.

This clone is classed as medium-sized. V and J are TRBV12-5 and TRBJ2-1; 10 nucleotides line up with TRBD1. The germline CDR1 and CDR2 sequences are LGHNT and FRNRAP. The CDR3 contains 15 residues. V gave up 6 bases and J gave up 7 bases; unmatched junction bases: 9. CDR3 sequence: CASGLTGGGGNEQFF. The CDR3 DNA reads as TGTGCTAGTGGCTTGACAGGGGGCGGGGGGAATGAGCAGTTCTTC. Drawing the rest from reference TRBV12-5 and TRBJ2-1, the complete variable domain is DARVTQTPRHKVTEMGQEVTMRCQPILGHNTVFWYRQTMMQGLELLAYFRNRAPLDDSGMPKDRFSAEMPDATLATLKIQPSEPRDSAVYFCASGLTGGGGNEQFFGPGTRLTVL.

The chain couples TRBV2 to TRBJ2-5; D perhaps matches TRBD1 (6 bases). V lost 7 bases to trimming and J lost 2 bases, with 14 bases between them. The CDR3 is made up of 14 amino acids. Germline V CDR1 and CDR2: SNHLY, FYNNEI. The CDR3 loop reads CASNSGTKQETQYF. DNA for the CDR3: TGTGCCAGCAACTCCGGGACAAAACAAGAGACCCAGTACTTC.

This rearrangement joins TRBV14 to TRBJ2-1; D remains ambiguous. This CDR3 spans 16 amino acids. V was cut by 0 bases and J by 4 bases, with 13 bases left in between. Germline lookup yields CDR1 SGHDN and CDR2 FVKESK. CDR3: CASSQEWGLQYNEQFF. CDR3 sequence (DNA): TGTGCCAGCAGCCAAGAATGGGGATTACAATACAATGAGCAGTTCTTC.

This rearrangement joins TRBV13 to TRBJ2-2; D ambiguous. The CDR3 loop spans 13 amino acids. Per germline, CDR1 PRHDT and CDR2 FYEKMQ (reference sequence). The V end was cut by 2 bases, the J end by 6 bases, with 7 bases between. The CDR3 protein is CASSLSGSGELFF. The CDR3 DNA follows: TGTGCCAGCAGCTTATCAGGATCCGGGGAGCTGTTTTTT.